This T cell receptor (beta chain) derives from a study of T cell responses to AZD1222 COVID-19 vaccine. Concerning this clone: Its target is unknown. This sample includes further DNA sequences coding for the same CDR3.

The CDR3 runs 11 residues. The germline V gene has CDR1 MNHEY and CDR2 SVGAGI. V was shortened by 4 bases and J by 2 bases, with 1 base between the two germline ends. Produced via immunoSEQ multiplex PCR; TCRdb's table is partial and in-frame only. The sample carries just under 35,000 clones, 80% to 90% recorded once. Overall study findings and caveats: Repertoires were sampled only after the peak T cell response.

The sequencing used peripheral blood, collected on day 0 of AZD1222 vaccination. The chain combines TRBV6-5 with TRBJ2-3; D uncertain. The receptor was derived from an adult in good health. CDR3 amino acids: CASSSTDTQYF. The DNA for the CDR3 is TGTGCCAGCAGTTCCACAGATACGCAGTATTTT.